This TCR beta chain was obtained from a study of early T cells in non-severe SARS-CoV-2 infection. Looking at the study overall: Sequencing input comprised bulk RNA from unsorted whole blood; chain pairing was not available. Study-wide findings and caveats: Anti-spike CD8 responses were favored in VDJdb matching, and private and CD4 specificities were missed.

Individual cDNA molecules each received unique molecular identifiers attached to them. TCRdb ran MiXCR on the 5' RACE reads and lists one entry per CDR3 protein. The sample has roughly 51,000 distinct CDR3 sequences; less than 7.5% are singletons. CDR1 is DFQATT, CDR2 SNEGSKA, per germline (reference sequence). Trimming at V came to 6 bases and at J to 7 bases, leaving 10 bases not matched to a gene. The CDR3 totals 13 residues. The sample holds many counts of this clonotype. Antigen unknown. Material: whole blood, obtained at baseline. V usage is TRBV20-1 and J usage is TRBJ1-1; 8 bases match TRBD1. The TCR comes from an adult who was a healthcare worker with PCR-confirmed SARS-CoV-2 infection or an uninfected control (not recorded which). In DNA, the CDR3 is TGCAGTGCATCAGGGGGCGGAGGTCGTGAAGCTTTCTTT. Its translation is CSASGGGGREAFF.